The text below deals with one T cell receptor beta chain. The sample is drawn from a study of T cells in Graves' hyperthyroidism and ophthalmopathy. The CDR3 consists of 14 residues. Germline loops: CDR1 DFQATT, CDR2 SNEGSKA (reference sequence). Trimming stripped 5 bases from V and 0 bases from J, with 11 bases between. RNA transcripts yielded amplified TCR beta CDR3 regions. RT-PCR in the first round (using the HTBI primer set) targeted the TCR CDR3. One entry per CDR3 protein results from TCRdb running MiXCR on the multiplex PCR reads. This sample carries 600,000 to 650,000 distinct CDR3 sequences, around 21% of them seen once, and the ten largest clones take roughly a third.

The chain couples TRBV20-1 to TRBJ1-5, with no clear D. The sample consisted of blood. The sequence was collected from a man younger than 45 with Graves' ophthalmopathy. CDR3 sequence: CSASDPDSNQPQHF. CDR3 DNA: TGCAGTGCTTCTGACCCCGATAGCAATCAGCCCCAGCATTTT.